This TCR beta chain was documented in a study of shared clonotypes between healthy human individuals. Comments on this clone: Its matching antigen is unknown.

Terminally differentiated effector memory CD45RA+ cells were excluded by CCR7 positive selection of CD45RO-negative cells. Over several immunoSEQ plates, each subset's genomic DNA was distributed in even portions. As originally analysed: There were no quality scores in the junction-only immunoSEQ sequences, so filtering differed. Some clones are missing from TCRdb's copy, which holds only in-frame ones; the method was immunoSEQ multiplex PCR. The DNA gave D and trimming, while V, J and clone size come from that table. The sample contains 2 million or so clones, about 95% of which appear only once. Whole-study findings and limits: Sample collection involved blood only; tissue repertoires are likely different. Across a handful of donors, naive CD4 shared 5% to 6%, naive CD8 3% to 3.5%, memory CD4 roughly 2.3%, memory CD8 0.35% to 0.5%.

The CDR3 extends over 15 amino acids. Germline V gene lookup returns CDR1 MNHEY and CDR2 SMNVEV (reference sequence). V was pared by 2 bases and J by 2 bases, with 2 bases of the junction left unmatched. Sequenced material: naive CD8+ T cells sorted from blood. This TCR derives from a man between 18 and 35 years old in good health. V and J are TRBV27 and TRBJ2-1; 8 bases align to TRBD1. This CDR3 reads CASSLRTGPYNEQFF. The CDR3 DNA reads as TGTGCCAGCAGTTTACGGACAGGGCCCTACAATGAGCAGTTCTTC.